These T cell receptor beta chains were read from a single sample in a study of CD8 T cells in ankylosing spondylitis. TCRdb reprocessed the 5' RACE reads with MiXCR, giving one entry per CDR3 protein. The table lists 100,000 or so distinct CDR3 sequences, less than 25% of them singletons. The sample comprised synovial fluid, either unsorted or a sorted T cell fraction (not recorded which). The receptors were gathered from a male donor with ankylosing spondylitis. The CDR3 runs from the conserved cysteine through the conserved F or W. The D gene is left open where the match is weak. Only some rows state a clone size, as once, few, many or a class for expanded clones.

size: few; J: TRBJ2-7; D: -; V: TRBV20-1; CDR3: CSVNNYLSSSYEQYF; DNA: TGCAGTGTCAATAACTACCTCAGTTCCTCCTACGAGCAGTACTTC
size: few; J: TRBJ1-2; D: -; V: TRBV5-1; CDR3: CASSSFEGGYGYTF; DNA: TGCGCCAGCAGCTCCTTCGAGGGGGGCTATGGCTACACCTTC
size: many; J: TRBJ1-3; D: TRBD1; V: TRBV29-1; CDR3: CSVRTGSNFGNTIYF; DNA: TGCAGCGTTAGGACAGGGAGTAACTTCGGAAACACCATATATTTT
size: -; J: TRBJ2-3; D: TRBD1; V: TRBV20-1; CDR3: CSARDPQGAPDTQYF; DNA: TGCAGTGCTAGAGATCCACAGGGGGCCCCAGATACGCAGTATTTT
size: -; J: TRBJ2-1; D: TRBD2; V: TRBV12-3/TRBV12-4; CDR3: CASSPLTSGRAYNEQFF; DNA: TGTGCCAGCAGTCCACTTACTAGCGGGAGGGCCTACAATGAGCAGTTCTTC
size: once; J: TRBJ1-1; D: -; V: TRBV2; CDR3: CACSVRDNANTEAFF; DNA: TGTGCCTGCAGTGTTCGGGACAATGCGAACACTGAAGCTTTCTTT
size: many; J: TRBJ1-1; D: -; V: TRBV19; CDR3: CASYGRWNTEAFF; DNA: TGTGCCAGTTACGGCCGTTGGAACACTGAAGCTTTCTTT
size: -; J: TRBJ2-5; D: -; V: TRBV5-5; CDR3: CASKTRDKETQYF; DNA: TGTGCCAGCAAAACCCGGGACAAAGAGACCCAGTACTTC
size: few; J: TRBJ2-5; D: TRBD2; V: TRBV5-1; CDR3: CASSLAGGRAEPNQETQYF; DNA: TGCGCCAGCAGCTTGGCGGGCGGGAGGGCCGAACCAAACCAAGAGACCCAGTACTTC
size: -; J: TRBJ1-1; D: -; V: TRBV4-2; CDR3: CASSQRGLDTEAFF; DNA: TGTGCCAGCAGCCAAAGGGGACTGGACACTGAAGCTTTCTTT
size: -; J: TRBJ1-4; D: -; V: TRBV7-8; CDR3: CASSTSGFATNEKLFF; DNA: TGTGCCAGCAGCACATCAGGCTTCGCAACTAATGAAAAACTGTTTTTT
size: few; J: TRBJ2-3; D: TRBD1; V: TRBV20-1; CDR3: CSAAQGFSTDTQYF; DNA: TGCAGTGCCGCACAGGGGTTTAGCACAGATACGCAGTATTTT
size: -; J: TRBJ2-1; D: -; V: TRBV11-2; CDR3: CASSLGPVPYNEQFF; DNA: TGTGCCAGCAGCTTAGGGCCAGTCCCTTACAATGAGCAGTTCTTC
size: many; J: TRBJ2-2; D: -; V: TRBV11-1; CDR3: CASSSRSQGVALTGELFF; DNA: TGTGCCAGCAGCTCTAGGAGTCAGGGTGTCGCTCTAACCGGGGAGCTGTTTTTT
size: -; J: TRBJ2-1; D: -; V: TRBV11-2; CDR3: CASSPLGGSEQFF; DNA: TGTGCCAGCAGCCCCCTGGGGGGCTCTGAGCAGTTCTTC
size: few; J: TRBJ2-1; D: TRBD1; V: TRBV24-1; CDR3: CATSDRGGDRDNEQFF; DNA: TGTGCCACCAGTGATCGAGGGGGAGACAGGGACAATGAGCAGTTCTTC
size: -; J: TRBJ2-5; D: -; V: TRBV20-1; CDR3: CSAQDESSDQETQYF; DNA: TGCAGTGCTCAAGACGAATCTAGCGACCAAGAGACCCAGTACTTC
size: -; J: TRBJ2-3; D: -; V: TRBV2; CDR3: CASTPDSTDTQYF; DNA: TGTGCCAGCACCCCGGATAGCACAGATACGCAGTATTTT
size: once; J: TRBJ2-4; D: -; V: TRBV11-2; CDR3: CASSQRWTVAKNIQYF; DNA: TGTGCCAGCAGCCAGAGGTGGACAGTTGCCAAAAACATTCAGTACTTC
size: many; J: TRBJ2-7; D: -; V: TRBV20-1; CDR3: CSARRGGGTGRHEQYF; DNA: TGCAGTGCCAGGAGGGGGGGCGGGACCGGCCGCCACGAGCAGTACTTC
size: -; J: TRBJ2-5; D: -; V: TRBV11-2; CDR3: CASSLKLGETQYF; DNA: TGTGCCAGCAGCTTAAAATTAGGAGAGACCCAGTACTTC
size: -; J: TRBJ2-3; D: TRBD2; V: TRBV29-1; CDR3: CSVRTRLADTQYF; DNA: TGCAGCGTGCGGACTAGGTTGGCAGATACGCAGTATTTT
size: many; J: TRBJ2-5; D: TRBD2; V: TRBV20-1; CDR3: CSASNALAGGFETQYF; DNA: TGCAGTGCTAGCAACGCCTTAGCGGGAGGGTTTGAGACCCAGTACTTC
size: -; J: TRBJ2-3; D: TRBD2; V: TRBV5-1; CDR3: CASSLGLAGGSDTQYF; DNA: TGCGCCAGCAGCTTGGGACTAGCGGGAGGCTCAGATACGCAGTATTTT
size: -; J: TRBJ1-1; D: -; V: TRBV29-1; CDR3: CSGLKLNTEAFF; DNA: TGCAGCGGGCTAAAATTGAACACTGAAGCTTTCTTT
size: -; J: TRBJ1-6; D: -; V: TRBV15; CDR3: CATSPKGGNNSPLHF; DNA: TGTGCCACCAGCCCCAAGGGGGGAAATAATTCACCCCTCCACTTT
size: -; J: TRBJ2-1; D: -; V: TRBV5-1; CDR3: CASSLAEVRIQEQFF; DNA: TGCGCCAGCAGCTTGGCCGAGGTGAGAATCCAGGAGCAGTTCTTC
size: -; J: TRBJ2-2; D: TRBD1; V: TRBV6-5; CDR3: CASSYSTGPNTGELFF; DNA: TGTGCCAGCAGTTACTCGACAGGGCCGAACACCGGGGAGCTGTTTTTT
size: few; J: TRBJ1-5; D: -; V: TRBV20-1; CDR3: CSARDRVSRVSPQHF; DNA: TGCAGTGCTAGAGATCGTGTTTCCCGGGTCTCGCCCCAGCATTTT
size: -; J: TRBJ1-2; D: -; V: TRBV12-3/TRBV12-4; CDR3: CASSLRTMYGYTF; DNA: TGTGCCAGCAGTTTACGGACGATGTATGGCTACACCTTC
size: -; J: TRBJ2-7; D: TRBD2; V: TRBV4-2; CDR3: CASSRTSGSYEQYF; DNA: TGTGCCAGCAGCCGGACTAGCGGGAGCTACGAGCAGTACTTC
size: -; J: TRBJ2-2; D: -; V: TRBV5-4; CDR3: CASSPWQGASLGELFF; DNA: TGTGCCAGCAGCCCGTGGCAGGGTGCGTCTCTCGGGGAGCTGTTTTTT
size: -; J: TRBJ2-2; D: -; V: TRBV19; CDR3: CASRFLERTGELFF; DNA: TGTGCCAGTAGGTTCCTAGAACGGACCGGGGAGCTGTTTTTT
size: -; J: TRBJ2-3; D: -; V: TRBV7-2; CDR3: CASSLDFQGTDTQYF; DNA: TGTGCCAGCAGCTTAGATTTCCAAGGCACAGATACGCAGTATTTT
size: -; J: TRBJ2-5; D: TRBD2; V: TRBV28; CDR3: CASSLTSEETQYF; DNA: TGTGCCAGCAGTTTGACTAGCGAAGAGACCCAGTACTTC
size: -; J: TRBJ1-2; D: -; V: TRBV27; CDR3: CARPQVSYGYTF; DNA: TGTGCCAGACCCCAGGTCTCCTATGGCTACACCTTC
size: -; J: TRBJ2-4; D: -; V: TRBV18; CDR3: CASSPPAGRGDIQYF; DNA: TGTGCCAGCTCACCCCCCGCCGGTAGGGGGGACATTCAGTACTTC
size: many; J: TRBJ2-1; D: TRBD1; V: TRBV18; CDR3: CASSPRDRATGEQFF; DNA: TGTGCCAGCTCACCCCGGGACAGGGCAACCGGTGAGCAGTTCTTC
size: -; J: TRBJ2-7; D: -; V: TRBV13; CDR3: CATSGLDYEQYF; DNA: TGTGCCACCTCGGGGCTTGACTACGAGCAGTACTTC
size: -; J: TRBJ1-6; D: -; V: TRBV27; CDR3: CASTNRAFGSPLHF; DNA: TGTGCCAGCACCAACAGGGCCTTCGGGTCACCCCTCCACTTT
size: -; J: TRBJ2-3; D: TRBD1; V: TRBV10-3; CDR3: CAISESGRGPSTDTQYF; DNA: TGTGCCATCAGTGAGTCGGGCAGGGGGCCAAGCACAGATACGCAGTATTTT
size: many; J: TRBJ1-1; D: TRBD1; V: TRBV29-1; CDR3: CSGLTTGDTEAFF; DNA: TGCAGCGGCCTTACGACAGGGGACACTGAAGCTTTCTTT
size: -; J: TRBJ2-2; D: TRBD2; V: TRBV7-2; CDR3: CASSPLAGAGELFF; DNA: TGTGCCAGCAGCCCCCTAGCGGGAGCCGGGGAGCTGTTTTTT
size: few; J: TRBJ1-3; D: -; V: TRBV11-3; CDR3: CASTEGLSGNTIYF; DNA: TGTGCCAGCACTGAGGGGCTCTCTGGAAACACCATATATTTT
size: few; J: TRBJ2-1; D: TRBD2; V: TRBV5-1; CDR3: CASSGGLAIDEQFF; DNA: TGCGCCAGCAGCGGGGGACTAGCTATCGATGAGCAGTTCTTC
size: -; J: TRBJ2-1; D: TRBD2; V: TRBV5-1; CDR3: CASATDGSGSHEQFF; DNA: TGCGCCAGCGCGACTGATGGTAGCGGGAGCCATGAGCAGTTCTTC
size: few; J: TRBJ1-3; D: TRBD1; V: TRBV24-1; CDR3: CATSDLGQGGNTIYF; DNA: TGTGCCACCAGTGATTTGGGACAGGGCGGGAACACCATATATTTT
size: -; J: TRBJ2-5; D: -; V: TRBV5-1; CDR3: CASRLGSQETQYF; DNA: TGCGCCAGCAGGTTAGGGTCCCAAGAGACCCAGTACTTC
size: few; J: TRBJ2-1; D: TRBD1; V: TRBV7-2; CDR3: CASSYGQGATYNEQFF; DNA: TGTGCCAGCAGCTATGGACAGGGGGCGACCTACAATGAGCAGTTCTTC
size: few; J: TRBJ1-1; D: -; V: TRBV4-2; CDR3: CASSQAGEGRTEAFF; DNA: TGTGCCAGCAGCCAAGCCGGGGAGGGGCGCACTGAAGCTTTCTTT
size: -; J: TRBJ1-5; D: -; V: TRBV19; CDR3: CASNSPGQGRYQPQHF; DNA: TGTGCCAGTAATTCTCCCGGGCAGGGACGGTATCAGCCCCAGCATTTT
size: -; J: TRBJ2-5; D: TRBD2; V: TRBV29-1; CDR3: CSVAESGRAPETQYF; DNA: TGCAGCGTTGCGGAGAGCGGGAGGGCCCCAGAGACCCAGTACTTC
size: once; J: TRBJ2-2; D: -; V: TRBV7-9; CDR3: CASSLVSGNTGELFF; DNA: TGTGCCAGCAGCTTAGTCAGCGGGAACACCGGGGAGCTGTTTTTT
size: -; J: TRBJ2-2; D: TRBD1; V: TRBV24-1; CDR3: CATSEPDRAAGELFF; DNA: TGTGCCACCAGTGAACCGGACAGGGCCGCCGGGGAGCTGTTTTTT
size: many; J: TRBJ2-1; D: TRBD1; V: TRBV20-1; CDR3: CSAHQGQPYNEQFF; DNA: TGCAGTGCTCACCAGGGACAGCCTTACAATGAGCAGTTCTTC
size: few; J: TRBJ1-3; D: -; V: TRBV6-6; CDR3: CASSYMDTIYF; DNA: TGTGCCAGCAGTTACATGGACACCATATATTTT
size: -; J: TRBJ2-6; D: TRBD1; V: TRBV6-1; CDR3: CASSQRQGASGANVLTF; DNA: TGTGCCAGCAGCCAAAGGCAGGGGGCTTCTGGGGCCAACGTCCTGACTTTC
size: -; J: TRBJ2-5; D: -; V: TRBV6-1; CDR3: CASSEGVGGREETQYF; DNA: TGTGCCAGCAGTGAAGGGGTGGGAGGCCGGGAAGAGACCCAGTACTTC